Listed below are T cell receptor beta chains from one sample, sequenced in a study of T cell changes during pregnancy in multiple sclerosis. Clones were sequenced by immunoSEQ multiplex PCR, and TCRdb holds only the in-frame ones, with some missing. The sample lists some 31,000 clones; roughly nine tenths were seen once. The sequences come from CD8+ T cells from peripheral blood mononuclear cells, collected before pregnancy. All receptors come from a female donor with multiple sclerosis, enrolled in a pregnancy study. Both conserved end residues are part of each CDR3. D genes are given only for firm matches. Expanded clones are given a class, and other clones once, few, many or no size at all.

d_gene	v_gene	abundance	len	j_gene	CDR3nt	CDR3aa
TRBD2	TRBV4-2	NA	18	TRBJ2-1	TGTGCCAGCAGCCAAGACCGGACTAGCGGGGGGGCTGGCAATGAGCAGTTCTTC	CASSQDRTSGGAGNEQFF
TRBD1	TRBV7-6	NA	16	TRBJ2-3	TGTGCCAGCAGCTTATCGGTGACAGGGTCTACAGATACGCAGTATTTT	CASSLSVTGSTDTQYF
NA	TRBV27	NA	14	TRBJ1-5	TGTGCCAGCAGAAACGGAGGGGGCAATCAGCCCCAGCATTTT	CASRNGGGNQPQHF
NA	TRBV15	NA	15	TRBJ2-7	TGTGCCATCAGCCCCTGGCGGGATGCCGCCTACGAGCAGTACTTC	CAISPWRDAAYEQYF
NA	TRBV7-2	once	14	TRBJ1-1	TGTGCCAGCAGCGGAGGGACTCAAGGGACTGAAGCTTTCTTT	CASSGGTQGTEAFF
TRBD1	TRBV2	once	13	TRBJ2-7	TGTGCCAACGGACAGGCCGGAGGTTACGAGCAGTACTTC	CANGQAGGYEQYF
NA	TRBV27	NA	14	TRBJ1-4	TGTGCCAGCAGAGGAGCTGGAACTTTAGAAAAACTGTTTTTT	CASRGAGTLEKLFF
TRBD1	TRBV9	NA	15	TRBJ1-4	TGTGCCAGCAGCGTTTCGGCAGGGGGAATTGAAAAACTGTTTTTT	CASSVSAGGIEKLFF
TRBD1	TRBV14	NA	14	TRBJ2-7	TGTGCCAGCAGCCCAGGACAGGGGGGCTACGAGCAGTACTTC	CASSPGQGGYEQYF
NA	TRBV7-9	NA	13	TRBJ1-2	TGTGCCAGCACCGCGGCGGGGTTTTCTGGCTACACCTTC	CASTAAGFSGYTF
TRBD1	TRBV25-1	NA	18	TRBJ2-7	TGTGCCAGCAGTGAATACGGAGGACAGGGTAGAGCCTCGTACGAGCAGTACTTC	CASSEYGGQGRASYEQYF
NA	TRBV9	NA	16	TRBJ1-4	TGTGCCAGCAGCGCGAACCCCGGACAGACTAATGAAAAACTGTTTTTT	CASSANPGQTNEKLFF
NA	TRBV27	NA	14	TRBJ2-3	TGTGCCAGCTTTTCCGGGACTAGCACAGATACGCAGTATTTT	CASFSGTSTDTQYF
NA	TRBV11-2	NA	15	TRBJ1-1	TGTGCCAGCAGCTTATTCCCAGGGGTGAACACTGAAGCTTTCTTT	CASSLFPGVNTEAFF
NA	TRBV5-4	NA	12	TRBJ2-1	TGTGCCAGCAGCTTGGGGCAGGATGAGCAGTTCTTC	CASSLGQDEQFF
TRBD2	TRBV19	NA	14	TRBJ2-1	TGTGCCAGTAGTCGGGGACTAGCACCCAATGAGCAGTTCTTC	CASSRGLAPNEQFF
NA	TRBV18	NA	15	TRBJ1-5	TGTGCCAGCTCATCCCTTACGGGGAGGGATCAGCCCCAGCATTTT	CASSSLTGRDQPQHF
NA	TRBV4-1	once	13	TRBJ2-1	TGCGCCAGCAGCCAAGCGGGTGGCAATGAGCAGTTCTTC	CASSQAGGNEQFF
NA	TRBV4-3	NA	13	TRBJ2-3	TGCGCCAGCAGCCCTTCTCGGTGGGGCTCGCAGTATTTT	CASSPSRWGSQYF
NA	TRBV7-6	NA	15	TRBJ1-1	TGTGCCAGCAGCTCCCTAATGGGGGGAAACACTGAAGCTTTCTTT	CASSSLMGGNTEAFF
NA	TRBV7-9	NA	16	TRBJ2-7	TGTGCCAGCAGCCACACGCAGGGATTTCTCTCCTACGAGCAGTACTTC	CASSHTQGFLSYEQYF
NA	TRBV6-5	NA	16	TRBJ2-5	TGTGCCAGCAGTTATGCGACAAGGCTACTCCAAGAGACCCAGTACTTC	CASSYATRLLQETQYF
TRBD2	TRBV7-3	once	17	TRBJ2-3	TGTGCCAGCAGCTCCCCTCGCGGGCGGGGACTAGTAGATACGCAGTATTTT	CASSSPRGRGLVDTQYF
NA	TRBV7-9	NA	16	TRBJ1-2	TGTGCCAGCAGCTCCCCGGCGGAGGGAGCGTATGGGGGCTACACCTTC	CASSSPAEGAYGGYTF
TRBD1	TRBV19	NA	12	TRBJ2-7	TGTGCCAGCGGACAGGGGGCATGGGAGCAGTACTTC	CASGQGAWEQYF
NA	TRBV7-9	NA	12	TRBJ1-1	TGTGCCAGCAGCTTAGCTGGCTCTGAAGCTTTCTTT	CASSLAGSEAFF
NA	TRBV9	NA	11	TRBJ1-2	TGTGCCAGCAGGGGAGCCTATGGCTACACCTTC	CASRGAYGYTF
TRBD1	TRBV4-3	NA	13	TRBJ2-7	TGCGCCAGCAGCTTAGGGGGCCTCGACGAGCAGTACTTC	CASSLGGLDEQYF
NA	TRBV27	NA	15	TRBJ2-1	TGTGCCAGCAGTTTAACAGCGGGCATGGGTGATGAGCAGTTCTTC	CASSLTAGMGDEQFF
TRBD1	TRBV4-1	NA	20	TRBJ2-1	TGCGCCAGCAGCCAAACCGATCCGGGACAGGGAGTTTTCACCTACAATGAGCAGTTCTTC	CASSQTDPGQGVFTYNEQFF
TRBD2	TRBV2	NA	16	TRBJ2-1	TGTGCCAGCAGTGCAGGAGCGGGGTCGTCCTACAATGAGCAGTTCTTC	CASSAGAGSSYNEQFF
TRBD1	TRBV2	NA	13	TRBJ1-2	TGTGCCAGCAGCCCAGGACAGGTATATGGCTACACCTTC	CASSPGQVYGYTF
TRBD1	TRBV7-3	once	15	TRBJ1-1	TGTGCCAGCAGCGCTAATACAGGGGGCTACACTGAAGCTTTCTTT	CASSANTGGYTEAFF
TRBD2	TRBV28	NA	17	TRBJ2-7	TGTGCCAGCAGTTTTTCTAGCGGGAGTGGGGACCCCTACGAGCAGTACTTC	CASSFSSGSGDPYEQYF
NA	TRBV7-9	NA	12	TRBJ2-2	TGTGCCAGCAGCGACTACACCGGGGAGCTGTTTTTT	CASSDYTGELFF